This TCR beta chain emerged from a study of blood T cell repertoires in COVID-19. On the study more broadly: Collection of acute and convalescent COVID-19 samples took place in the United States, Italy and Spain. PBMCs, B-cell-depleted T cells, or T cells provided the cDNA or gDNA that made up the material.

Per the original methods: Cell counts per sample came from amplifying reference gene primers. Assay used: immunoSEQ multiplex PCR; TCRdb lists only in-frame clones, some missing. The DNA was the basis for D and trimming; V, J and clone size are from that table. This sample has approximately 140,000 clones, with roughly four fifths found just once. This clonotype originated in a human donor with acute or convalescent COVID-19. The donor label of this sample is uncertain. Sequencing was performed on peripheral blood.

Written as DNA, the CDR3 is TGCGCCAGCAGCCAGCACTACCAAGAGACCCAGTACTTC. Translated: CASSQHYQETQYF. The rearrangement joins TRBV4-3 to TRBJ2-5; D is ambiguous. CDR3 length: 13 residues. V shed 3 bases and J shed 0 bases, with 5 bases lying between them. Per germline, CDR1 LGHNA and CDR2 YSLEER.